The 27 T cell receptor beta chains below come from one sample, sequenced in a study of T cells after yellow fever vaccination. TCRdb reprocessed the 5' RACE reads with MiXCR, giving one entry per CDR3 protein. The sample has 300,000 to 400,000 distinct CDR3 sequences, 9.5% to 12% seen once. The sequencing here drew on CD4+ T cells sorted from PBMCs, taken 45 days after the yellow fever booster vaccination. Receptors were obtained from a man younger than 35 who received the YFV17D yellow fever vaccine.

The sample holds a few counts of this clonotype. The V call is TRBV4-2, the J call TRBJ2-1, with D hard to call. Trimming took 1 base from V and 8 from J, leaving 12 bases between them. This CDR3 comprises 14 residues. CDR1 is LGHNA and CDR2 is YNFKEQ in the germline V gene. The CDR3 loop reads CASSQGLMQDEQFF. The CDR3 bases are TGTGCCAGCAGCCAAGGTCTAATGCAAGATGAGCAGTTCTTC.

This clonotype has only a few counts. The V call is TRBV4-2, the J call TRBJ1-5; 7 bases map to TRBD1. The CDR3 is 15 amino acids. With 3 bases clipped from V and 4 bases from J, the junction kept 6 bases outside the gene matches. Germline values: CDR1 LGHNA, CDR2 YNFKEQ. In DNA, the CDR3 is TGTGCCAGCAGCCAGAGTGACAGGGATAATCAGCCCCAGCATTTT. It translates to CASSQSDRDNQPQHF.

This clonotype was counted ten times or more. The rearrangement links TRBV19 to TRBJ1-1, with D maybe TRBD1 (5 bases). Germline-derived CDR1 and CDR2 are LNHDA and SQIVND (reference sequence). This CDR3 contains 14 residues. V was clipped by 8 bases and J by 5 bases, with 18 bases between them. The chain's CDR3 is CASHHQAGRTEAFF. The CDR3 DNA reads TGTGCCAGTCACCATCAAGCAGGGAGAACTGAAGCTTTCTTT.

CDR3 loop: CASSRDQEDSPLHF. CDR3 bases: TGTGCCAGCAGTAGGGACCAAGAGGATTCACCCCTCCACTTT. V usage is TRBV6-5 and J usage is TRBJ1-6, with D tentatively TRBD1 (5 bases). The CDR3 spans 14 residues. The germline V and J ends were trimmed by 5 bases and 8 bases, with 13 bases remaining between them. Germline V lookup: CDR1 MNHEY, CDR2 SVGAGI.

This clonotype was detected ten times or more. The V and J genes are TRBV7-9 and TRBJ2-3; D gene unclear. The CDR3 consists of 11 residues. From germline, CDR1 is SEHNR and CDR2 FQNEAQ (reference sequence). V was cut by 4 bases and J by 5 bases, with 4 bases left in between. The CDR3 coding sequence is TGTGCCAGCAGCTCTCGAGATACGCAGTATTTT. Translation gives CASSSRDTQYF. The whole variable domain, remainder taken from reference TRBV7-9 and TRBJ2-3, is DTGVSQNPRHKITKRGQNVTFRCDPISEHNRLYWYRQTLGQGPEFLTYFQNEAQLEKSRLLSDRFSAERPKGSFSTLEIQRTEQGDSAMYLCASSSRDTQYFGPGTRLTVL.

This sequence joins TRBV7-3 and TRBJ2-2; a possible D gene is TRBD2 (7 bases). Germline CDR1 reads SGHTA; CDR2 reads FQGTGA. V lost 3 bases, J lost 0 bases, and 32 bases lay in between. This CDR3 comprises 23 residues. The CDR3 reads CASSFPIRPVRGKGTTNTGELFF. CDR3 sequence (DNA): TGTGCCAGCAGCTTCCCAATCCGGCCCGTTAGGGGGAAAGGGACTACGAACACCGGGGAGCTGTTTTTT. Filled out from reference TRBV7-3 and TRBJ2-2, the complete variable domain reads GAGVSQTPSNKVTEKGKYVELRCDPISGHTALYWYRQSLGQGPEFLIYFQGTGAADDSGLPNDRFFAVRPEGSVSTLKIQRTERGDSAVYLCASSFPIRPVRGKGTTNTGELFFGEGSRLTVL.

In its sample, this clonotype was seen a few times. The chain combines TRBV12-5 with TRBJ1-1; D remains ambiguous. The CDR3 sequence is 13 residues long. Trimming took 6 bases from V and 1 from J, leaving 9 bases between them. The germline CDR1 and CDR2 sequences are LGHNT and FRNRAP. This CDR3 is CASGLEPNTEAFF. The CDR3 nucleotides read TGTGCTAGTGGCCTGGAACCGAACACTGAAGCTTTCTTT.

The sample holds a few counts of this clonotype. This chain connects TRBV9 to TRBJ2-1; D is perhaps TRBD2 (6 bases). Germline CDR1 and CDR2: SGDLS and YYNGEE. There are 12 residues in the CDR3. Between the trimmed V and J ends, which lost 0 bases and 9 bases, there was a span of 7 bases. For the CDR3, the DNA is TGTGCCAGCAGCGTAGTGCGGGGTGAGCAGTTCTTC. Its translation is CASSVVRGEQFF.

V and J are TRBV5-1 and TRBJ2-1; 7 nucleotides match TRBD2. With V trimmed by 0 bases and J by 0 bases, 3 bases remained unmatched. The CDR3 has 16 amino acids. Germline V CDR1 and CDR2: SGHRS, YFSETQ. The DNA for the CDR3 is TGCGCCAGCAGCTTGGCCGGACTAGGCTCCTACAATGAGCAGTTCTTC. The encoded protein is CASSLAGLGSYNEQFF.

The chain recombines TRBV7-9 with TRBJ1-1, with 8 bases fitting TRBD1. The junction had 7 bases not matched to a gene; V was cut back by 5 bases and J by 5 bases. CDR1 and CDR2 (germline): SEHNR, FQNEAQ (reference sequence). The CDR3 spans 14 residues. The DNA of the CDR3 is TGTGCCAGCAGCCCCGGACAGGGTTCTACTGAAGCTTTCTTT. Translation gives CASSPGQGSTEAFF. Full variable domain (rest looked up from reference TRBV7-9 and TRBJ1-1): DTGVSQNPRHKITKRGQNVTFRCDPISEHNRLYWYRQTLGQGPEFLTYFQNEAQLEKSRLLSDRFSAERPKGSFSTLEIQRTEQGDSAMYLCASSPGQGSTEAFFGQGTRLTVV.

The chain recombines TRBV20-1 with TRBJ1-5; TRBD1 agrees at 9 bases. The CDR3 runs to 13 residues. V trimming: 3 bases; J trimming: 5 bases; junction bases outside the gene matches: 2. Germline CDR1 and CDR2: DFQATT and SNEGSKA (reference sequence). CDR3 in DNA: TGCAGTGCTAGGACAGGGGGAGATCAGCCCCAGCATTTT. Its protein is CSARTGGDQPQHF.

This CDR3 is CASSIRVSHDPWLEQYV. The CDR3 DNA reads as TGTGCCAGCAGCATTAGGGTTTCCCACGACCCGTGGCTGGAGCAGTACGTC. V is TRBV21-1 and J is TRBJ2-7. TRBV21-1 is classified as a pseudogene. The CDR3 runs to 17 residues.

This clonotype was counted a few times. The gene calls are TRBV30 and TRBJ1-2; 7 positions match TRBD1. Germline V gives CDR1 GTSNPN, CDR2 SVGIG (reference sequence). The trim removed 1 base at V and 3 bases at J, leaving 8 bases unmatched. The CDR3 has 15 residues. The CDR3 loop is CAWSAPGTVYYGYTF. The CDR3 region has the DNA TGTGCCTGGAGTGCCCCCGGGACAGTCTACTATGGCTACACCTTC.

This clonotype was picked up a small number of times. This sequence joins TRBV12-3 or TRBV12-4 and TRBJ2-1; 7 bases align to TRBD2. The CDR3 length is 14 residues. Trimming cost V 4 bases and J 9 bases; bases outside gene matches: 9. CDR3 DNA: TGTGCCAGCAGTTCCGTTGGGGGGGTCAGTGAGCAGTTCTTC. This codes for CASSSVGGVSEQFF.

V and J are TRBV12-3 or TRBV12-4 and TRBJ2-5; 8 nucleotides line up with TRBD1. Unmatched junction bases numbered 9, after V lost 4 bases and J lost 5 bases. The CDR3 extends over 15 amino acids. CDR3 nucleotides: TGTGCCAGCAGTTCCTCGGACAGGGTATATGAGACCCAGTACTTC. Its translation: CASSSSDRVYETQYF.

The chain is built from TRBV5-1 and TRBJ2-5; 11 bases line up with TRBD2. V was pared by 0 bases and J by 3 bases, with 1 base of the junction left unmatched. Looked up from germline, CDR1 is SGHRS and CDR2 is YFSETQ. CDR3 length: 15 residues. In nucleotides, the CDR3 is TGCGCCAGCAGCTTGGGACTAGCGGGGAAAGAGACCCAGTACTTC. Protein sequence: CASSLGLAGKETQYF.

The chain combines TRBV5-5 with TRBJ2-2; D not resolved. CDR1 is SGHKS, CDR2 YYEKEE, per germline (reference sequence). V was cut by 4 bases and J by 1 base, with 8 bases left in between. This CDR3 region has 14 residues. The CDR3 is CASSPSLNTGELFF. The DNA of the CDR3 is TGTGCCAGCAGCCCCTCGTTGAACACCGGGGAGCTGTTTTTT. Combining the CDR3 with reference TRBV5-5 and TRBJ2-2 gives the whole variable domain DAGVTQSPTHLIKTRGQQVTLRCSPISGHKSVSWYQQVLGQGPQFIFQYYEKEERGRGNFPDRFSARQFPNYSSELNVNALLLGDSALYLCASSPSLNTGELFFGEGSRLTVL.

The sample holds many counts of this clonotype. The CDR3 region is CASSQGAGGPGNIQYF. CDR3 coding DNA: TGCGCCAGCAGCCAAGGTGCGGGGGGGCCCGGAAACATTCAGTACTTC. The chain has TRBV4-3 and TRBJ2-4, with 9 bases lining up with TRBD2. The CDR3 is 16 residues long. V shed 1 base, J shed 6 bases, and the junction held 7 bases outside the gene matches. CDR1 and CDR2 from the germline V gene are LGHNA and YSLEER.

The V gene is TRBV20-1, the J gene TRBJ2-3, with D possibly matching TRBD2 (5 bases). Per germline, CDR1 DFQATT and CDR2 SNEGSKA (reference sequence). V was cut by 0 bases and J by 5 bases, with 12 bases left in between. The CDR3 is made up of 14 amino acids. The chain's CDR3 is CSARDRSGRDTQYF. The DNA of the CDR3 is TGCAGTGCTAGAGATCGGTCGGGGAGAGATACGCAGTATTTT.

V gene TRBV6-6 combines with J gene TRBJ2-5; 11 bases line up with TRBD2. V was pared by 5 bases and J by 5 bases, with 4 bases of the junction left unmatched. The CDR3 is 14 residues long. Germline values: CDR1 MNHNY, CDR2 SVGAGI (reference sequence). CDR3 sequence reads: CASSKTSGEETQYF. The CDR3 nucleotides are TGTGCCAGCAGTAAGACTAGCGGGGAGGAGACCCAGTACTTC.

This clonotype was detected only a few times. V gene TRBV6-5 combines with J gene TRBJ1-2, with no clear D. Per germline, CDR1 MNHEY and CDR2 SVGAGI. CDR3 length: 13 amino acids. Trimming removed 6 bases from V and 6 bases from J, with 14 bases in between. The CDR3 nucleotides read TGTGCCAGCAGCAATGGGCCCGTTGATGGCTACACCTTC. This sequence encodes CASSNGPVDGYTF.

The chain carries TRBV6-1 and TRBJ1-6, with D uncertain. Germline V gene data show CDR1 as MNHNS and CDR2 as SASEGT. The CDR3 covers 14 residues. The germline V and J ends were trimmed by 8 bases and 8 bases, with 16 bases remaining between them. The CDR3 protein is CASGATTWDSPLHF. Written as DNA, the CDR3 is TGTGCCAGCGGCGCGACGACGTGGGATTCACCCCTCCACTTT.

The CDR3 is CASSAGGKRNYGYTF. The CDR3 DNA reads TGTGCCAGCAGCGCTGGAGGGAAGAGGAACTATGGCTACACCTTC. The chain joins TRBV9 to TRBJ1-2; the D is unclear. CDR3 length: 15 amino acids. Germline V CDR1 and CDR2: SGDLS, YYNGEE. The V end lost 3 bases, the J end lost 2 bases, and 14 bases lay between the germline ends.

This clonotype occurred many times. V and J are TRBV12-3 or TRBV12-4 and TRBJ2-3, with TRBD1 identical over 7 bases. V was clipped by 3 bases and J by 3 bases; unmatched bases: 6. The CDR3 totals 15 residues. CDR3 sequence (DNA): TGTGCCAGCAGTTTCGATGGCAGGGGGACAGATACGCAGTATTTT. Residues: CASSFDGRGTDTQYF.

This clonotype came up many times. V usage is TRBV6-5 and J usage is TRBJ2-1, with no clear D. V was clipped by 4 bases and J by 5 bases, with 9 bases between them. This CDR3 has 13 amino acids. The germline V gene encodes CDR1 MNHEY and CDR2 SVGAGI. DNA of the CDR3: TGTGCCAGCAGTTCGCCCAGAGACAATGAGCAGTTCTTC. It translates to CASSSPRDNEQFF.

The chain recombines TRBV9 with TRBJ2-2; maybe TRBD2 (5 bases). CDR3 length: 14 amino acids. Germline values: CDR1 SGDLS, CDR2 YYNGEE. V was cut by 0 bases and J by 5 bases, with 8 bases left in between. CDR3 nucleotides: TGTGCCAGCAGCGTAGATAGGGAGACCGGGGAGCTGTTTTTT. Translated, it gives CASSVDRETGELFF.

This clonotype has more than one count but fewer than ten. The genes are TRBV5-1 and TRBJ2-5; 9 bases agree with TRBD2. The germline V gene has CDR1 SGHRS and CDR2 YFSETQ. This CDR3 contains 14 residues. After removal of 3 bases from V and 5 bases from J, the junction contained 5 bases not matched to a gene. The CDR3: CASSSTSGAETQYF. For the CDR3, the DNA is TGCGCCAGCAGCTCGACTAGCGGTGCGGAGACCCAGTACTTC.